Listed here are 21 T cell receptor beta chains from one sample, sequenced in a study of blood T cell repertoires in COVID-19. Assay used: immunoSEQ multiplex PCR; TCRdb lists only in-frame clones, some missing. The sample yields 200,000 to 250,000 clones, about 89% seen once. Sample: peripheral blood. Receptors originate from a woman aged 40 to 49 with acute or convalescent COVID-19.

Ten or more counts support this clone. The chain combines TRBV15 with TRBJ2-3, with 13 bases that match TRBD2. The length of the CDR3 is 15 residues. From germline, CDR1 is LNHNV and CDR2 YYDKDF (reference sequence). J gave up 6 bases and V 4 bases, and 4 bases lay outside the gene matches. The CDR3 protein is CATSKTSGGADTQYF. CDR3 nucleotides: TGTGCCACCAGCAAAACTAGCGGGGGGGCCGATACGCAGTATTTT. The whole variable domain, filled in from reference TRBV15 and TRBJ2-3, reads DAMVIQNPRYQVTQFGKPVTLSCSQTLNHNVMYWYQQKSSQAPKLLFHYYDKDFNNEADTPDNFQSRRPNTSFCFLDIRSPGLGDTAMYLCATSKTSGGADTQYFGPGTRLTVL.

The V call is TRBV2, the J call TRBJ2-1, with D perhaps matching TRBD1 (5 bases). CDR1 SNHLY and CDR2 FYNNEI come from the germline V gene. The CDR3 spans 14 residues. Trimming shortened V by 7 bases and J by 6 bases, and 16 bases separated the two germline ends. DNA for the CDR3: TGTGCCAGCAATGACAGTCCAGGGATCAATGAGCAGTTCTTC. Its translation: CASNDSPGINEQFF.

The chain couples TRBV5-5 to TRBJ1-5; TRBD1 might be the D (6 bases). The CDR3 totals 16 residues. Trimming shortened V by 5 bases and J by 0 bases, and 15 bases separated the two germline ends. From germline, CDR1 is SGHKS and CDR2 YYEKEE (reference sequence). This CDR3 is CASRAEGDDSNQPQHF. The CDR3 nucleotides read TGTGCCAGCAGGGCAGAGGGGGATGATAGCAATCAGCCCCAGCATTTT.

The J gene is TRBJ2-3, the V gene TRBV12-5; TRBD2 matches 13 bases. Germline V lookup: CDR1 LGHNT, CDR2 FRNRAP. The length of the CDR3 is 17 residues. Germline trimming cut 5 bases from V and 3 bases from J; bases unmatched to any gene: 8. The CDR3 spells CASGRTSGGADTDTQYF. DNA of the CDR3: TGTGCTAGTGGTCGCACTAGCGGGGGGGCTGATACAGATACGCAGTATTTT.

The chain couples TRBV11-2 to TRBJ2-2, with a weak D call TRBD2 (5 bases). In germline, CDR1 is SGHAT, CDR2 FQNNGV. The CDR3 consists of 16 residues. The V and J ends lost 3 bases and 7 bases respectively, with 18 bases between them. Written as DNA, the CDR3 is TGTGCCAGCAGCTTCTTCGGGGAAGTCAGAAACGGGGAGCTGTTTTTT. It codes for CASSFFGEVRNGELFF.

The table lists this clone with a count of one. This rearrangement joins TRBV9 to TRBJ2-3, with D maybe TRBD1 (5 bases). Trimming shortened V by 3 bases and J by 3 bases, and 17 bases separated the two germline ends. This CDR3 region has 16 residues. The germline gives CDR1 SGDLS, CDR2 YYNGEE. CDR3 nucleotides: TGTGCCAGCAGCGCCCTTAAGGGGTACTGGACAGATACGCAGTATTTT. Its translation is CASSALKGYWTDTQYF.

V gene TRBV11-2 combines with J gene TRBJ2-5, with 10 positions matching TRBD2. This CDR3 comprises 15 residues. The junction had 3 bases not matched to a gene; V was cut back by 2 bases and J by 3 bases. Looked up from germline, CDR1 is SGHAT and CDR2 is FQNNGV. As DNA, the CDR3 is TGTGCCAGCAGCTTACAAGCGGGGGGGAAAGAGACCCAGTACTTC. This sequence encodes CASSLQAGGKETQYF.

This chain uses TRBV25-1 with TRBJ1-6; tentative D call: TRBD1 (5 bases). Trimming cost V 6 bases and J 4 bases, with 13 bases left between them. The CDR3 extends over 15 amino acids. Germline CDR1 and CDR2: MGHDK and SYGVNS. CDR3 protein: CASRKDTVYNSPLHF. In DNA, the CDR3 is TGTGCCAGCAGAAAGGACACGGTTTATAATTCACCCCTCCACTTT.

The count of this clone is one. The chain couples TRBV3-1 (or the pseudogene TRBV3-2) to TRBJ1-6; tentative D call: TRBD1 (5 bases). V was cut by 1 base and J by 9 bases, with 13 bases left in between. Germline lookup yields CDR1 LGHDT and CDR2 YNNKEL (reference sequence). The CDR3 length is 15 residues. Written as DNA, the CDR3 is TGTGCCAGCAGCCAAGGGACGGGGGTTCGTTCACCCCTCCACTTT. As protein: CASSQGTGVRSPLHF.

The rearrangement links TRBV5-1 to TRBJ2-3, with TRBD2 identical over 14 bases. The V segment lost 4 bases and the J segment 3 bases; nucleotides outside the gene matches: 4. The length of the CDR3 is 16 residues. Per the germline V gene, CDR1 is SGHRS and CDR2 is YFSETQ. The CDR3 coding sequence is TGCGCCAGCAGCCTTAGGACTAGCGGGGGGACAGATACGCAGTATTTT. It translates to CASSLRTSGGTDTQYF.

The chain recombines TRBV7-2 with TRBJ2-3, with a possible D match to TRBD2 (7 bases). The V end was cut by 1 base, the J end by 1 base, with 12 bases between. Germline assignment: CDR1 SGHTA and CDR2 FQGNSA. CDR3 length equals 16 residues. The CDR3 protein is CASSLVGGAGTDTQYF. The CDR3 DNA follows: TGTGCCAGCAGCTTAGTAGGGGGGGCCGGCACAGATACGCAGTATTTT.

V usage is TRBV5-4 and J usage is TRBJ2-5; 8 nucleotides match TRBD2. This CDR3 is built from 14 residues. Losses at the gene ends were 2 bases for V and 1 base for J; bases not matched to a gene: 1. Germline V CDR1 and CDR2: SGHNT, YYREEE (reference sequence). The CDR3 loop reads CASSLRGGQETQYF. In DNA, the CDR3 is TGTGCCAGCAGCTTACGGGGGGGCCAAGAGACCCAGTACTTC.

J is TRBJ2-7 and V is TRBV5-6, with D hard to call. The length of the CDR3 is 12 residues. CDR1 and CDR2 from the germline V gene are SGHDT and YYEEEE. V was pared by 2 bases and J by 1 base, with 4 bases between. The CDR3 DNA sequence: TGTGCCAGCAGCTTCAAATCCTACGAGCAGTACGTC. Translated: CASSFKSYEQYV.

This clone was seen once. The chain's CDR3 is CASSQGRAGGGTEAFF. The CDR3 bases are TGTGCCAGCAGCCAAGGCCGGGCGGGAGGAGGTACTGAAGCTTTCTTT. The gene calls are TRBV3-1 (or the pseudogene TRBV3-2) and TRBJ1-1; D remains ambiguous. Per germline, CDR1 LGHDT and CDR2 YNNKEL (reference sequence). V shed 1 base and J shed 5 bases, with 17 bases lying between them. This CDR3 contains 16 residues.

This CDR3 is CASSRDREAFF. The CDR3 DNA follows: TGCGCCAGCAGCCGTGACAGAGAAGCTTTCTTT. This chain uses TRBV4-1 with TRBJ1-1, with D perhaps matching TRBD1 (5 bases). Per germline, CDR1 MGHRA and CDR2 YSYEKL. The CDR3 has 11 residues. Trimming removed 4 bases at V and 8 bases at J, with 8 bases between.

The CDR3 sequence: CASRKAGAVAEAFF. The CDR3 nucleotides are TGTGCCAGCAGAAAGGCAGGGGCCGTAGCTGAAGCTTTCTTT. The chain carries TRBV3-1 (or the pseudogene TRBV3-2) and TRBJ1-1, with D possibly being TRBD1 (6 bases). The V gene's germline CDR1 is LGHDT and CDR2 YNNKEL (reference sequence). The V gene lost 6 bases and the J gene lost 6 bases, with 17 bases spanning the gap. The CDR3 length is 14 residues.

V and J are TRBV28 and TRBJ2-1; D not resolved. The CDR3 covers 14 residues. Per the germline V gene, CDR1 is MDHEN and CDR2 is SYDVKM. With 6 bases removed from V and 3 bases from J, the gap between germline ends came to 12 bases. The CDR3 DNA sequence: TGTGCCAGCAGCCCACACAGAATCTACAATGAGCAGTTCTTC. Translated, it gives CASSPHRIYNEQFF.

The chain recombines TRBV4-1 with TRBJ1-4; TRBD1 aligns across 11 bases. After removal of 8 bases from V and 10 bases from J, the junction contained 12 bases not matched to a gene. The CDR3 spans 15 residues. The germline V gene encodes CDR1 MGHRA and CDR2 YSYEKL. The CDR3 loop is CASGGGRTGGGKLFF. The CDR3 DNA is TGCGCCAGCGGAGGTGGTAGGACAGGGGGCGGAAAACTGTTTTTT.

This chain joins TRBV19 and TRBJ1-5; 8 nucleotides agree with TRBD1. Germline V gives CDR1 LNHDA, CDR2 SQIVND (reference sequence). The CDR3 covers 17 residues. With V trimmed by 5 bases and J by 2 bases, 11 bases remained unmatched. The CDR3, as DNA: TGTGCCAGTAGTGTCTACCCCAGGGGGCTGGGCAATCAGCCCCAGCATTTT. This translates into CASSVYPRGLGNQPQHF. The entire variable domain, with the rest obtained from reference TRBV19 and TRBJ1-5, is as follows: DGGITQSPKYLFRKEGQNVTLSCEQNLNHDAMYWYRQDPGQGLRLIYYSQIVNDFQKGDIAEGYSVSREKKESFPLTVTSAQKNPTAFYLCASSVYPRGLGNQPQHFGDGTRLSIL.

This chain joins TRBV2 and TRBJ2-6; 8 bases align to TRBD1. Losses at the gene ends were 8 bases for V and 0 bases for J; bases not matched to a gene: 12. The germline gives CDR1 SNHLY, CDR2 FYNNEI. The CDR3 spans 18 residues. This CDR3 is CASRPGQGLSSGANVLTF. CDR3 nucleotide sequence: TGTGCCAGCCGCCCCGGACAGGGCCTAAGCTCTGGGGCCAACGTCCTGACTTTC.

The gene calls are TRBV11-2 and TRBJ1-2; 9 positions agree with TRBD1. Trimming removed 3 bases from V and 4 bases from J; junction bases left unmatched: 6. CDR3 length: 15 amino acids. The germline V gene encodes CDR1 SGHAT and CDR2 FQNNGV. The CDR3 reads CASSFGTGLIYGYTF. CDR3 bases: TGTGCCAGCAGCTTCGGGACAGGGCTCATCTATGGCTACACCTTC.